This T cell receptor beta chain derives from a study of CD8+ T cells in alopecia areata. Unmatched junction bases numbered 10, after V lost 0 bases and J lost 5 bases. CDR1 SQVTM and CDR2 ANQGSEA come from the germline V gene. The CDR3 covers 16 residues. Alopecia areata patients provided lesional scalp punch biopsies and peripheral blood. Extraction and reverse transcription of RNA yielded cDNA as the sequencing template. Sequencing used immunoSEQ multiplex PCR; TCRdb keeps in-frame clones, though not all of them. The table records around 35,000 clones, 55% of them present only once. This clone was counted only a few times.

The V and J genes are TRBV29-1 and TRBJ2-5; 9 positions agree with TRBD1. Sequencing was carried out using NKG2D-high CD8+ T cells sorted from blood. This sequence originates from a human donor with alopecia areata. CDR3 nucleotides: TGCAGCGTTGAAGACTATATAGGGACAGGGAGGGAGACCCAGTACTTC. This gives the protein CSVEDYIGTGRETQYF.